The clone carrying this T cell receptor (beta chain) occurred once. The data belong to a study of control samples from healthy donors and cancer patients. The germline V and J ends were trimmed by 2 bases and 8 bases, with 18 bases remaining between them. The CDR3 spans 15 residues. Germline V gene data show CDR1 as MNHEY and CDR2 as SVGEGT. Measured with immunoSEQ multiplex PCR; TCRdb has only the in-frame clones, and not every one. The sample has approximately 37,000 clones, 80% to 95% seen once; the top ten hold roughly 3.5%. The specimen sequenced was blood. The receptor was isolated from a woman in her forties or fifties in good health. The chain joins TRBV6-2 or TRBV6-3 to TRBJ1-2, with D uncertain. For the CDR3, the DNA is TGTGCCAGCAGTTACCAACCCCAGAGGGAAGGAGGCTACACCTTC. Protein: CASSYQPQREGGYTF.